This T cell receptor beta chain was profiled in a study of glioma-infiltrating T cells after dendritic cell vaccination. Generated by immunoSEQ multiplex PCR, the TCRdb table keeps only in-frame clones and is missing some. The sample has just under 60,000 clones, approximately 80% seen once. The time point is: after dendritic cell vaccination, including at tumor progression/relapse. Selection required adequate fresh-frozen tumor tissue plus more than two years' survival data. This TCR was sampled from a human donor with glioblastoma. The sequencing here drew on blood, taken after dendritic cell vaccination.

In DNA, the CDR3 is TGCGCCAGCAGCCAAGATCGCAGGGATGGCTACACCTTC. Its protein is CASSQDRRDGYTF. The rearrangement uses TRBV4-3 and TRBJ1-2; D possibly corresponds to TRBD1 (5 bases). This CDR3 has 13 residues. Trimming left V 0 bases short and J 6 bases short, with 8 bases between. From germline, CDR1 is LGHNA and CDR2 YSLEER.